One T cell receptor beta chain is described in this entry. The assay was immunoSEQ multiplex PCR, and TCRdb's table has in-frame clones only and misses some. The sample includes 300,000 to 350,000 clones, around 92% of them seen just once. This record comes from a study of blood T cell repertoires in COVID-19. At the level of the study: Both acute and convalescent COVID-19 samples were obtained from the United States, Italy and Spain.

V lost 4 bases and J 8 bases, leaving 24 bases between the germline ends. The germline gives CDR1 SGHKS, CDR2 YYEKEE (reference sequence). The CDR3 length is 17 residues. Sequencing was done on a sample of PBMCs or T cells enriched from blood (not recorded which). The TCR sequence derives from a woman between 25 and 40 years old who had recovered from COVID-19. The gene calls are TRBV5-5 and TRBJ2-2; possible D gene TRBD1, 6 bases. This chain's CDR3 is CASSRETGRSGWGELFF. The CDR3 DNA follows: TGTGCCAGCAGCCGCGAGACAGGTCGGAGTGGATGGGGGGAGCTGTTTTTT.